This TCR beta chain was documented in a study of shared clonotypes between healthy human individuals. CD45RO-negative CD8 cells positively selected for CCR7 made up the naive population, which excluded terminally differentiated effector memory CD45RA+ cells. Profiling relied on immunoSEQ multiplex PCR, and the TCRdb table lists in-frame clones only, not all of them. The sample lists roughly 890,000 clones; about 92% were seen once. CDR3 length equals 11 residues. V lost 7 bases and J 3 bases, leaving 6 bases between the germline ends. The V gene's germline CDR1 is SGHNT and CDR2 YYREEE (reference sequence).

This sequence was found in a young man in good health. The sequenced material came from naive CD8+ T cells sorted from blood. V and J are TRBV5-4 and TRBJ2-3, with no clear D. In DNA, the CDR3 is TGTGCCAGCGGGCCAACAGATACGCAGTATTTT. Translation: CASGPTDTQYF.